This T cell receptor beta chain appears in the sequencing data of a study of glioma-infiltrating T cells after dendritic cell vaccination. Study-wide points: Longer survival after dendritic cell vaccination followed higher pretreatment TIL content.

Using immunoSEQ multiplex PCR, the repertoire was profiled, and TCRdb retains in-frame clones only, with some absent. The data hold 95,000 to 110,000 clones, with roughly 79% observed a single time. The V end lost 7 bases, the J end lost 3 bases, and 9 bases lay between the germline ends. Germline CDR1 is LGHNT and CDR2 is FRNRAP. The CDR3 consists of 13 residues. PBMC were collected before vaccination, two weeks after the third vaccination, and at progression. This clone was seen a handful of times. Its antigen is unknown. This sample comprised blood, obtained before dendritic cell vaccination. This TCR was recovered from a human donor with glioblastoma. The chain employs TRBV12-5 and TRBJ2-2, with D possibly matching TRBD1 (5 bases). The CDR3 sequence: CASASRDTGELFF. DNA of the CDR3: TGTGCTAGTGCCTCCAGGGACACCGGGGAGCTGTTTTTT.